This section outlines one T cell receptor beta chain sequence together with its context. The data were obtained in a study of CD8+CD57+ T cells in acquired aplastic anemia. Study-wide context: Sorting CD4+ and CD8+ cells gave DNA averaging about 3.3 ug.

CDR3 and TCR beta VDJ profiling relied on a genomic DNA template. TCRdb redid the calling of the reads with MiXCR, one entry per CDR3 protein. Here the sample spans about 68,000 distinct CDR3 sequences, 50% to 55% being singletons. CDR1 is MGHDK and CDR2 is SYGVNS in the germline V gene. The CDR3 runs 16 residues. V shed 5 bases and J 3 bases; nucleotides not matched to a gene: 4. Material for sequencing was sorted CD4+, CD8+, or CD8+CD57+ T cells (not recorded which) from PBMCs. This receptor was obtained from a human donor in good health, serving as a control. The rearrangement joins TRBV25-1 to TRBJ2-1; TRBD2 matches at 13 bases. Here the CDR3 DNA reads TGTGCCAGCAGTATACTAGCGGGAGGGCACTACAATGAGCAGTTCTTC. It encodes CASSILAGGHYNEQFF.